A selection of T cell receptor beta chains follows, all from one sample in a study of T cell repertoires in aging, cancer and after chemotherapy. From the multiplex PCR reads, TCRdb called clonotypes with MiXCR, one entry per CDR3 protein. The repertoire has thousands of distinct CDR3 sequences, approximately 39% of them found once; the top ten carry around 47%. Source material: blood. The receptors stem from a human donor in good health. The CDR3 runs from the conserved cysteine through the conserved F or W. The D gene is left open where the match is weak. Not every row has a clone size; where given, it reads once, few, many or a size class.

NA 13 TRBJ2-7 few TRBV18 TGTGCCAGCTCACCTTCCGTAGGGGGCGAGCAGTACTTC CASSPSVGGEQYF
NA 14 TRBJ1-4 NA TRBV11-1 TGTGCCAGCAGCCTAAAGGGGAGTAATGAAAAACTGTTTTTT CASSLKGSNEKLFF
TRBD1 15 TRBJ2-2 NA TRBV12-3/TRBV12-4 TGTGCCAGCAGTTTAGGTCAGGGGGCTGCCGGGGAGCTGTTTTTT CASSLGQGAAGELFF
TRBD1 13 TRBJ1-1 NA TRBV5-4 TGTGCCAGCAGCCCGGGGACAGGGTATGAAGCTTTCTTT CASSPGTGYEAFF
TRBD1 13 TRBJ1-4 NA TRBV7-6 TGTGCCAGCAGCCCGGACAGGAACGAAGAACTGTTTTTT CASSPDRNEELFF
TRBD2 11 TRBJ2-1 NA TRBV12-3/TRBV12-4 TGTGCCAGCAGCGGAGCGGGGGAGCATTTCTTC CASSGAGEHFF
NA 14 TRBJ1-2 NA TRBV10-3 TGTGCCATCAGTGGGATAGACAGTTTCTATGGCTACACCTTC CAISGIDSFYGYTF
NA 13 TRBJ2-1 medium-sized TRBV6-5 TGTGCCAGCAGTTACTCGAAGGTCAATGAGCAGTTCTTC CASSYSKVNEQFF
NA 14 TRBJ1-5 NA TRBV15 TGTGCCACCAGCACCGGGACACAGAATCAGCCCCAGCATTTT CATSTGTQNQPQHF
TRBD1 19 TRBJ2-6 once TRBV5-6 TGTGCCAGCAGCTTTATTTTGGGACAGGGATACTCTGGGGCCAACGTCCTGACTTTC CASSFILGQGYSGANVLTF
NA 15 TRBJ2-2 medium-sized TRBV19 TGTGCCAGTAGTATAAGGAGGGGGCTTATCGGGGAGCTGTTTTTT CASSIRRGLIGELFF
NA 13 TRBJ2-5 few TRBV6-5 TGTGCCAGCAGCCCCAGGGGAGGAGAGACCCAGTACTTC CASSPRGGETQYF
NA 14 TRBJ2-1 NA TRBV6-1 TGTGCCAGCAGTGAAGGACAGGACTACAATGAGCAGTTCTTC CASSEGQDYNEQFF
NA 13 TRBJ1-6 NA TRBV6-4 TGTGCCAGCAGTCCCGACGACCGTTCACCCCTCCACTTT CASSPDDRSPLHF
TRBD1 14 TRBJ2-7 few TRBV6-5 TGTGCCAGCAGTGTCGGGACAGAGCCCTACGAGCAGTACTTC CASSVGTEPYEQYF
TRBD2 15 TRBJ2-1 NA TRBV11-1 TGTGCCAGCAGCTCAGCGGGGGTCGGCATAGAGGAGCAGTTCTTC CASSSAGVGIEEQFF
NA 15 TRBJ1-6 few TRBV27 TGTGCCAGCAGTTTAGTCCCCCCCGCCGCTTCACCCCTCCACTTT CASSLVPPAASPLHF
NA 15 TRBJ1-1 few TRBV6-2/TRBV6-3 TGTGCCAGCAACCTCCTCGGGCTAATGAACACTGAAGCTTTCTTT CASNLLGLMNTEAFF
TRBD1 15 TRBJ1-1 NA TRBV6-5 TGTGCCAGCAGTTACTCGGGACAGTCGAACACTGAAGCTTTCTTT CASSYSGQSNTEAFF
NA 14 TRBJ1-5 NA TRBV30 TGTGCCTGGAGTCGCCGATCTAGCAATCAGCCCCAGCATTTT CAWSRRSSNQPQHF